One and the same sample provided the 21 T cell receptor beta chains below, sequenced in a study of cytomegalovirus exposure and HLA in healthy donors. Use of 60 Vbeta and 13 Jbeta primers characterized the PCR. Some clones are missing from TCRdb's copy, which holds only in-frame ones; the method was immunoSEQ multiplex PCR. This sample's table reports 100,000 to 150,000 clones. The sample taken for sequencing was PBMCs. Every receptor here comes from a man between 18 and 29 years old in good health and CMV-seronegative.

This chain joins TRBV10-3 and TRBJ1-2; 10 nucleotides match TRBD1. This CDR3 spans 13 amino acids. Germline trimming cut 7 bases from V and 7 bases from J; bases unmatched to any gene: 6. Germline lookup yields CDR1 ENHRY and CDR2 SYGVKD. The CDR3 DNA reads as TGTGCCATCACCACGGACAGGGGGGGTGGCTACACCTTC. This codes for CAITTDRGGGYTF.

The CDR3 DNA follows: TGTGCCAGCAGCTTACGCGAGGGGAGGTTGCCTAGCTCCTACAATGAGCAGTTCTTC. The encoded protein is CASSLREGRLPSSYNEQFF. The chain carries TRBV7-2 and TRBJ2-1; a possible D gene is TRBD2 (6 bases). The length of the CDR3 is 19 residues. Germline V gene data show CDR1 as SGHTA and CDR2 as FQGNSA. V lost 2 bases and J 0 bases, leaving 20 bases between the germline ends.

The chain is built from TRBV14 and TRBJ1-1; D is uncertain. The CDR3 has 15 amino acids. The germline V and J ends were trimmed by 4 bases and 0 bases, with 12 bases remaining between them. From germline, CDR1 is SGHDN and CDR2 FVKESK. In nucleotides, the CDR3 is TGTGCCAGCAGCCGCCCTGGCGGAATGAACACTGAAGCTTTCTTT. It is translated as CASSRPGGMNTEAFF.

The chain carries TRBV11-1 and TRBJ2-3, with 8 bases lining up with TRBD2. Germline V gene sequence: CDR1 SGHAT, CDR2 FQDESV (reference sequence). V lost 7 bases and J lost 3; bases outside the gene matches: 3. The CDR3 has 13 residues. The DNA for the CDR3 is TGTGCCAGCATTAGCGGGACGACAGATACGCAGTATTTT. This gives the protein CASISGTTDTQYF.

The J gene is TRBJ2-3, the V gene TRBV5-4; a possible D gene is TRBD2 (5 bases). V was clipped by 7 bases and J by 2 bases, with 11 bases between them. The CDR3 extends over 13 amino acids. Germline V gene data show CDR1 as SGHNT and CDR2 as YYREEE (reference sequence). CDR3 residues: CASWSGDTDTQYF. The CDR3 DNA reads TGTGCCAGCTGGAGCGGAGACACAGATACGCAGTATTTT.

The V and J genes are TRBV11-2 and TRBJ2-7, with D possibly TRBD1 on 5 matching bases. Germline CDR1 reads SGHAT; CDR2 reads FQNNGV. There are 16 residues in the CDR3. V lost 5 bases to trimming and J lost 4 bases, with 21 bases between them. The CDR3 here is CASSPHPRTSNYEQYF. CDR3 nucleotides: TGTGCCAGCAGCCCACATCCAAGGACATCTAATTACGAGCAGTACTTC.

This sequence joins TRBV27 and TRBJ1-2; 9 bases align to TRBD1. From germline, CDR1 is MNHEY and CDR2 SMNVEV (reference sequence). The CDR3 extends over 16 amino acids. The V and J ends lost 5 bases and 8 bases, in that order; junction bases with no gene match: 15. For the CDR3, the DNA is TGTGCCAGCAGTCGATCCGGGACAGGGACGATTGGCGGCTACACCTTC. Translation gives CASSRSGTGTIGGYTF.

The V call is TRBV6-6, the J call TRBJ2-6; 8 bases fit TRBD1. The V gene end was trimmed by 8 bases and the J gene end by 3 bases; junction bases not matched to a gene: 3. The V gene's germline CDR1 is MNHNY and CDR2 SVGAGI (reference sequence). The length of the CDR3 is 14 residues. In DNA form, the CDR3 reads TGTGCCAGCGACAGGGGAGGTGGGGCCAACGTCCTGACTTTC. It is translated as CASDRGGGANVLTF.

The chain is built from TRBV2 and TRBJ1-5; possible D gene TRBD1, 5 bases. Germline V lookup: CDR1 SNHLY, CDR2 FYNNEI. The germline V and J ends were trimmed by 7 bases and 5 bases, with 18 bases remaining between them. This CDR3 has 15 amino acids. The CDR3 is CASTPETAEYQPQHF. For the CDR3, the DNA is TGTGCCAGCACCCCCGAGACAGCAGAATATCAGCCCCAGCATTTT. Supplemented by reference TRBV2 and TRBJ1-5, the full variable domain reads EPEVTQTPSHQVTQMGQEVILRCVPISNHLYFYWYRQILGQKVEFLVSFYNNEISEKSEIFDDQFSVERPDGSNFTLKIRSTKLEDSAMYFCASTPETAEYQPQHFGDGTRLSIL.

V usage is TRBV14 and J usage is TRBJ1-1; D gene ambiguous. Germline loops: CDR1 SGHDN, CDR2 FVKESK. The CDR3 runs to 11 residues. V gave up 9 bases and J gave up 1 base, with 6 bases separating them. The CDR3: CASRGNTEAFF. The CDR3 coding sequence is TGTGCCAGTCGAGGGAACACTGAAGCTTTCTTT.

This chain joins TRBV6-1 and TRBJ2-7, with D uncertain. Trimming took 2 bases from V and 6 from J, leaving 8 bases between them. The CDR3 covers 12 residues. CDR1 and CDR2 (germline): MNHNS, SASEGT. Here the CDR3 DNA reads TGTGCCAGCAGTGAAATTATCCTCGAGCAGTACTTC. This sequence encodes CASSEIILEQYF.

The chain couples TRBV11-3 to TRBJ2-2; D remains unclear. Looked up from germline, CDR1 is SGHNT and CDR2 is YENEEA. There are 15 residues in the CDR3. V gave up 5 bases and J gave up 4 bases, with 14 bases separating them. The CDR3 reads CASSQDHGLTGELFF. CDR3 coding DNA: TGTGCCAGCAGCCAAGATCATGGGCTCACCGGGGAGCTGTTTTTT. The full variable domain, in which reference TRBV11-3 and TRBJ2-2 provide the parts outside the CDR3, is EAGVVQSPRYKIIEKKQPVAFWCNPISGHNTLYWYLQNLGQGPELLIRYENEEAVDDSQLPKDRFSAERLKGVDSTLKIQPAELGDSAVYLCASSQDHGLTGELFFGEGSRLTVL.

The chain has TRBV11-3 and TRBJ1-4, with 9 bases identical to TRBD1. The CDR3 runs to 18 residues. Unmatched junction bases numbered 14, after V lost 1 base and J lost 8 bases. The V gene's germline CDR1 is SGHNT and CDR2 YENEEA. Here the CDR3 DNA reads TGTGCCAGCAGCTTAGTGTTGTCAGATACCGGGACAGGGGAAAAACTGTTTTTT. It codes for CASSLVLSDTGTGEKLFF.

The rearrangement joins TRBV6-4 to TRBJ2-2; TRBD1 is a possible D gene (5 bases). The CDR3 contains 14 residues. Germline-derived CDR1 and CDR2 are MRHNA and SNTAGT. V gave up 6 bases and J gave up 2 bases, with 10 bases separating them. CDR3 residues: CASRRQPNTGELFF. CDR3 bases: TGTGCCAGCAGGAGACAGCCTAACACCGGGGAGCTGTTTTTT.

This chain joins TRBV6-5 and TRBJ2-5, with D possibly TRBD2 on 6 matching bases. Trimming cost V 0 bases and J 2 bases, with 10 bases left between them. The germline gives CDR1 MNHEY, CDR2 SVGAGI. The CDR3 sequence is 15 residues long. The CDR3 DNA is TGTGCCAGCAGTTACTCGACGGGGGAACAAGAGACCCAGTACTTC. It specifies CASSYSTGEQETQYF.

The chain employs TRBV5-1 and TRBJ2-7; 10 bases fit TRBD1. This CDR3 contains 15 residues. The V segment lost 2 bases and the J segment 7 bases; nucleotides outside the gene matches: 9. Germline V gene lookup returns CDR1 SGHRS and CDR2 YFSETQ. The CDR3 is CASSFLGQGVQEQYF. Written as DNA, the CDR3 is TGCGCCAGCAGCTTTCTTGGACAGGGGGTTCAAGAGCAGTACTTC.

V usage is TRBV2 and J usage is TRBJ1-3, with 7 bases that match TRBD1. Germline V gene lookup returns CDR1 SNHLY and CDR2 FYNNEI. This CDR3 has 15 amino acids. With V trimmed by 6 bases and J by 6 bases, 11 bases remained unmatched. This CDR3 reads CASRLTGLPENTIYF. CDR3 DNA: TGTGCCAGCAGACTGACAGGGCTTCCCGAAAACACCATATATTTT. Complete variable domain (other parts from reference TRBV2 and TRBJ1-3): EPEVTQTPSHQVTQMGQEVILRCVPISNHLYFYWYRQILGQKVEFLVSFYNNEISEKSEIFDDQFSVERPDGSNFTLKIRSTKLEDSAMYFCASRLTGLPENTIYFGEGSWLTVV.

The chain joins TRBV5-1 to TRBJ2-3, with D hard to call. Looked up from germline, CDR1 is SGHRS and CDR2 is YFSETQ. The V end lost 1 base, the J end lost 1 base, and 4 bases lay between the germline ends. The CDR3 covers 13 residues. The CDR3 DNA follows: TGCGCCAGCAGCTTGTCGGGCACAGATACGCAGTATTTT. Protein product: CASSLSGTDTQYF.

This chain joins TRBV18 and TRBJ2-7, with a weak D call TRBD1 (6 bases). The CDR3 runs 16 residues. V dropped 2 bases and J dropped 3 bases, with 17 bases sitting between them. Germline V CDR1 and CDR2: KGHSH, LQKENI. The CDR3 DNA follows: TGTGCCAGCTCACCAGTATGGGGGCGAAAATTCTACGAGCAGTACTTC. It encodes CASSPVWGRKFYEQYF.

This sequence joins TRBV5-1 and TRBJ2-2, with TRBD2 matching 7 bases. This CDR3 has 15 amino acids. After removal of 0 bases from V and 5 bases from J, the junction contained 4 bases not matched to a gene. Germline V gene sequence: CDR1 SGHRS, CDR2 YFSETQ. The chain's CDR3 is CASSLDLAVTGELFF. CDR3 in DNA: TGCGCCAGCAGCTTGGATCTAGCGGTTACCGGGGAGCTGTTTTTT.

This chain uses TRBV11-3 with TRBJ2-5; TRBD2 aligns across 7 bases. Germline CDR1 SGHNT, CDR2 YENEEA. V was pared by 4 bases and J by 5 bases, with 7 bases of the junction left unmatched. This CDR3 is 14 amino acids long. The CDR3: CASSWTRSRETQYF. The CDR3 DNA reads TGTGCCAGCAGCTGGACTAGGAGCCGGGAGACCCAGTACTTC.